Here is one T cell receptor beta chain with its context. Its antigen remains unknown. Total RNA was isolated from unfractionated whole blood. These data belong to a study of human T cells and chemical hapten exposure. Overall study context: The variation in per-sample TCR yields arose mainly from small differences in pooled library volumes. Study-level findings and limits: Sensitization with DPC brought no change to TCRs above 1 in 1000 in frequency.

The library attached unique molecular identifiers to individual cDNA molecules. Authors' analysis steps: TCRs per sample had a median of around 98,000 and ranged from roughly 23,224 to 700,000. TCRdb recomputed calls from the 5' RACE reads with MiXCR, one row per CDR3 protein. In this record, the V and J calls reflect TCRdb's handling and not the investigators' own analysis. The data hold more than 60,000 distinct CDR3 sequences, with about a sixth observed a single time. The CDR3 contains 16 residues. The germline V gene encodes CDR1 SNHLY and CDR2 FYNNEI. Unmatched junction bases numbered 7, after V lost 6 bases and J lost 2 bases.

The J gene is TRBJ1-4, the V gene TRBV2, with 9 bases lining up with TRBD1. The receptor was derived from a female donor in good health. CDR3 DNA sequence: TGTGCCAGCAGGTTGACAGGGGGGAAGACTAATGAAAAACTGTTTTTT. This codes for CASRLTGGKTNEKLFF.